The 2 T cell receptor beta chains below come from one sample, sequenced in a study of metastatic and nonmetastatic thyroid tumors. Treatment of any kind had been given to no patient before thyroid surgery. TCRdb re-clonotyped the PCR reads via MiXCR. The sample comprises some 54,000 clones, over 15% of which are singletons, and 3% rests with the top ten. Sequenced input: blood. The receptors were sampled from a female donor with papillary thyroid cancer or a benign thyroid nodule (not recorded which). Some clones in this sample may be carry-over from other donors' samples.

V gene TRBV20-1 combines with J gene TRBJ1-1, with D tentatively TRBD1 (5 bases). The CDR3 covers 13 residues. Trimming took 6 bases from V and 0 from J, leaving 11 bases between them. Germline V lookup: CDR1 DFQATT, CDR2 SNEGSKA (reference sequence). This CDR3 reads CSAVDTLNTEAFF. The DNA of the CDR3 is TGCAGTGCGGTGGACACCTTGAACACTGAAGCTTTCTTT.

In this sample, this clone turned up a few times. One junction end disagrees with the germline gene, perhaps due to a read error. The rearrangement links TRBV28 to TRBJ2-7; perhaps D is TRBD1 or TRBD2 (5 bases each). The CDR3 has 16 amino acids. The V gene's germline CDR1 is MDHEN and CDR2 SYDVKM. The CDR3 region is CSSIPRVGPADYEQYF. CDR3 nucleotides: TGTTCCAGCATTCCTAGGGTGGGACCAGCTGACTACGAGCAGTACTTC. The variable domain in full, with the rest retrieved from reference TRBV28 and TRBJ2-7, is DVKVTQSSRYLVKRTGEKVFLECVQDMDHENMFWYRQDPGLGLRLIYFSYDVKMKEKGDIPEGYSVSREKKERFSLILESASTNQTSMYLCSSIPRVGPADYEQYFGPGTRLTVT.